This T cell receptor beta chain was sequenced in a study of shared clonotypes between healthy human individuals. Study outcomes and limitations: On the whole, naive subsets had larger estimated richness than memory subsets had. Several donors had 5% to 6.5% of their naive CD4 clonotypes in common.

CDR1 is MDHEN and CDR2 is SYDVKM in the germline V gene. The CDR3 extends over 13 amino acids. The V end lost 2 bases, the J end lost 7 bases, and 11 bases lay between the germline ends. Note on this clone: Its antigen is not identified.

This table comes from immunoSEQ multiplex PCR, and its TCRdb copy is limited to in-frame clones, with some not included. The data contain about 320,000 clones, around 90% of them seen just once; the ten biggest clones take up under 20%. This chain joins TRBV28 and TRBJ2-5; a weak D match, TRBD1 (6 bases). This clonotype was obtained from a young man in good health. Sequenced sample: memory CD8+ T cells sorted from blood. Subset meaning: CD45RO+ cells pooled with CCR7-negative TemRA cells. CDR3 in DNA: TGTGCCAGCAGTTTAATCCTCAGGGGGACCCAGTACTTC. This translates into CASSLILRGTQYF.